One TCR beta chain is described in this entry. The data were produced by immunoSEQ multiplex PCR, yet TCRdb's version contains in-frame clones alone and is incomplete. The sample lists 50,000 to 60,000 clones, approximately 91% seen once, with about 0.8% in the top ten. This entry belongs to a study of T cell changes during pregnancy in multiple sclerosis. The specimen was CD4+ T cells from peripheral blood mononuclear cells, collected in the first trimester of pregnancy. The TCR originated in a female donor with multiple sclerosis, enrolled in a pregnancy study.

The DNA of the CDR3 is TGTGCCAGCAGCCAACAATCAGGGGTTTTAGATGAAAAACTGTTTTTT. Amino acids: CASSQQSGVLDEKLFF. The rearrangement links TRBV25-1 to TRBJ1-4, with D possibly TRBD1 on 6 matching bases. The V and J ends lost 6 bases and 6 bases respectively, with 20 bases between them. The V gene's germline CDR1 is MGHDK and CDR2 SYGVNS. The CDR3 runs to 16 residues.